This T cell receptor beta chain was captured in a study of T cells in Graves' hyperthyroidism and ophthalmopathy. General study points: Most thyroid-expanded clonotypes above 0.001 were also found in blood.

Using RNA transcripts as the source, TCR beta CDR3 regions were amplified. TCR CDR3 underwent first-round RT-PCR with the HTBI primer set. TCRdb reprocessed the multiplex PCR reads with MiXCR, giving one entry per CDR3 protein. The table shows around 570,000 distinct CDR3 sequences, with just under 20% occurring only once. With 5 bases removed from V and 6 bases from J, the gap between germline ends came to 11 bases. This CDR3 is built from 12 residues. Germline CDR1 and CDR2: SEHNR and FQNEAQ (reference sequence). Disease lasting under 3 months, a NOSPECS grade of at least 4, and a Clinical Activity Score of at least 3 were features of the ophthalmopathy patients. Diagnostic assessment was based on clinical symptoms, serum thyroxine and TRAb, thyroid ultrasound and orbital computed tomography. Points on this clonotype: Its matching antigen is unknown.

The chain carries TRBV7-9 and TRBJ2-7; a weak D match, TRBD1 (6 bases). The source of this sequence is a man aged 35 to 55 with Graves' ophthalmopathy. Sequencing was performed on blood. The CDR3: CASSRGQIEQYF. CDR3 sequence (DNA): TGTGCCAGCAGCCGCGGACAGATCGAGCAGTACTTC. The whole variable domain, filled in from reference TRBV7-9 and TRBJ2-7, reads DTGVSQNPRHKITKRGQNVTFRCDPISEHNRLYWYRQTLGQGPEFLTYFQNEAQLEKSRLLSDRFSAERPKGSFSTLEIQRTEQGDSAMYLCASSRGQIEQYFGPGTRLTVT.